This section outlines one T cell receptor (beta chain) sequence together with its context. It was with 60 Vbeta and 13 Jbeta primers that the PCR ran. The data were produced by immunoSEQ multiplex PCR, yet TCRdb's version contains in-frame clones alone and is incomplete. The table gives 60,000 to 90,000 clones; the top ten clones make up 5% of it. These data originate in a study of cytomegalovirus exposure and HLA in healthy donors. Trimming pared 11 bases from V and 15 bases from J, leaving 14 bases between. The CDR3 length is 9 residues. Germline V gene sequence: CDR1 ENHRY, CDR2 SYGVKD. The TCR was taken from a woman between 40 and 55 years old in good health and CMV-seropositive. The sample taken for sequencing was PBMCs. The chain combines TRBV10-3 with TRBJ2-1, with D possibly matching TRBD2 (6 bases). The CDR3 protein is CAPQYGGFF. The CDR3 DNA follows: TGTGCCCCCCAGTACGGGGGGTTCTTC.